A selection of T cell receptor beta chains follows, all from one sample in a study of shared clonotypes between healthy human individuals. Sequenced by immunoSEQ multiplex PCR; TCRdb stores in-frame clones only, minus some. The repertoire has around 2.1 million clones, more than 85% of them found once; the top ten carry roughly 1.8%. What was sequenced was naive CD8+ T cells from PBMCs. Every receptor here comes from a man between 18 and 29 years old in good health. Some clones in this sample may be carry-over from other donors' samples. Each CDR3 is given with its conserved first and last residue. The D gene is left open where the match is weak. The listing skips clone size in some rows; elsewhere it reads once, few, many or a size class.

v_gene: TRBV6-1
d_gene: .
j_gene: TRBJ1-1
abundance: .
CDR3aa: CASRDPQNTEAFF
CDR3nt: TGTGCCAGCAGGGACCCTCAGAACACTGAAGCTTTCTTT

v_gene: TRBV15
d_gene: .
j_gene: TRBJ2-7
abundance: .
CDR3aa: CATSREVGLSYEQYF
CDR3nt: TGTGCCACCAGCAGAGAGGTTGGACTATCCTACGAGCAGTACTTC

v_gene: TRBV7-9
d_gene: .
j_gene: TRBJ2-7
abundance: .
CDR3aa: CASSWGSGANYEQYF
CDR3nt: TGTGCCAGCAGCTGGGGGTCAGGGGCCAACTACGAGCAGTACTTC

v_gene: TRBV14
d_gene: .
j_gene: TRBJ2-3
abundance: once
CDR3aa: CASSPSTDTQYF
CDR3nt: TGTGCCAGCAGCCCAAGCACAGATACGCAGTATTTT

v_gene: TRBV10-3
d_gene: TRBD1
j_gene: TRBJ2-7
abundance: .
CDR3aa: CAISPDRGGAYEQYF
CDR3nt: TGTGCCATCAGTCCCGACAGGGGAGGAGCCTACGAGCAGTACTTC

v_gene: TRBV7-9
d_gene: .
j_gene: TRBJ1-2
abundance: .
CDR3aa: CASSLVGRAYGYTF
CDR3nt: TGTGCCAGCAGCTTAGTGGGCAGGGCCTATGGCTACACCTTC

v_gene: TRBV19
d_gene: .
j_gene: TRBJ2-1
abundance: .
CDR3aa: CASSISDEQFF
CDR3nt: TGTGCCAGTAGTATTTCCGATGAGCAGTTCTTC

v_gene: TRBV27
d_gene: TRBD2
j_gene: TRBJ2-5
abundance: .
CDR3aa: CASSFAGLAYQETQYF
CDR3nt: TGTGCCAGCAGTTTCGCGGGACTAGCGTACCAAGAGACCCAGTACTTC

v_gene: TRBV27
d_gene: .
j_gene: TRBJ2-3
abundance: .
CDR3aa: CASRHPPDTDTQYF
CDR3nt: TGTGCCAGCAGACACCCCCCTGACACAGATACGCAGTATTTT

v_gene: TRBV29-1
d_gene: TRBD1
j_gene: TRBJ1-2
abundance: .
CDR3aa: CSVEDNRGRGYTF
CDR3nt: TGCAGCGTTGAAGATAACAGGGGACGTGGCTACACCTTC

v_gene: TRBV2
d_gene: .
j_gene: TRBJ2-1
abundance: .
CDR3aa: CASRILETIYNEQFF
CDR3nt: TGTGCCAGCAGGATCCTAGAAACGATTTACAATGAGCAGTTCTTC

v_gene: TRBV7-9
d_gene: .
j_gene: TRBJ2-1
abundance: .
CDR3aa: CASSLAGKGQYNEQFF
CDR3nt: TGTGCCAGCAGCTTAGCCGGGAAAGGACAGTACAATGAGCAGTTCTTC

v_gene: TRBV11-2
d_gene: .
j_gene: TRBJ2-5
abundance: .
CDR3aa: CASSYLGRVQETQYF
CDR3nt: TGTGCCAGCAGTTATCTCGGACGAGTACAAGAGACCCAGTACTTC

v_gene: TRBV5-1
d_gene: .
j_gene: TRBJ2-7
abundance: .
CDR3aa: CATSPKGAYEQYF
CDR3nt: TGCGCCACCTCACCTAAGGGGGCCTACGAGCAGTACTTC

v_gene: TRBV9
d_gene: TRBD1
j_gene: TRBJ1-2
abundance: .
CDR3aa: CASSETTGIYGYTF
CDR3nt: TGTGCCAGCAGCGAGACGACAGGGATATATGGCTACACCTTC

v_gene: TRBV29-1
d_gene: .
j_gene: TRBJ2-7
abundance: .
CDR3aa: CSVGWGPSYEQYF
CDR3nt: TGCAGCGTTGGCTGGGGGCCAAGCTACGAGCAGTACTTC

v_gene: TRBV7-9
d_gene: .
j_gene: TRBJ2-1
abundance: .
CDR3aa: CASGGSVRRGNEQFF
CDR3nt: TGTGCCAGCGGGGGTAGCGTGAGACGGGGCAATGAGCAGTTCTTC

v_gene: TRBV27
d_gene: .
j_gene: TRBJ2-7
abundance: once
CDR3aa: CASSSGPYEQYF
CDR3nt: TGTGCCAGCAGTTCCGGCCCCTACGAGCAGTACTTC

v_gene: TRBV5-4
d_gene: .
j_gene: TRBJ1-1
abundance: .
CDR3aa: CASSFQERWDTEAFF
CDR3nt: TGTGCCAGCAGCTTTCAGGAGAGGTGGGACACTGAAGCTTTCTTT

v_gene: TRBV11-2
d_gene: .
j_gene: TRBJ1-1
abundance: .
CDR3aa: CASSHGGGTEAFF
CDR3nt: TGTGCCAGCAGCCACGGAGGGGGGACTGAAGCTTTCTTT

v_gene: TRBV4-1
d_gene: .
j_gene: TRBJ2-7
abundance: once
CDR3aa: CASSQRDSYEQYF
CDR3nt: TGCGCCAGCAGCCAACGGGATTCCTACGAGCAGTACTTC

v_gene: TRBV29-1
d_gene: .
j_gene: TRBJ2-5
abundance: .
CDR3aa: CSARGGETQYF
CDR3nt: TGCAGTGCCCGTGGGGGGGAGACCCAGTACTTC

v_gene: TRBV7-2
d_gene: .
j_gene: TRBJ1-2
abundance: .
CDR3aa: CASSPGGRANLNYGYTF
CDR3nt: TGTGCCAGCAGCCCCGGGGGCCGCGCCAACTTAAACTATGGCTACACCTTC

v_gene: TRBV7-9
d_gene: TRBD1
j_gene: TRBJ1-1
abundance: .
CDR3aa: CASSLPDRENTEAFF
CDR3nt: TGTGCCAGCAGCTTACCCGACAGGGAGAACACTGAAGCTTTCTTT

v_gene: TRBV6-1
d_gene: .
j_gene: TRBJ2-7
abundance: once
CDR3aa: CASSDLTLSYEQYF
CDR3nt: TGTGCCAGCAGTGACTTGACACTTTCCTACGAGCAGTACTTC

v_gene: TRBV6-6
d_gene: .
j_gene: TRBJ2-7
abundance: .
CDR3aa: CASRDGAFDSLGQYF
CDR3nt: TGTGCCAGCAGGGACGGAGCGTTTGATTCCTTGGGGCAGTACTTC

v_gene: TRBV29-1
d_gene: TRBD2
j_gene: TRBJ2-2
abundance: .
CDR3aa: CSVESSGRDTGELFF
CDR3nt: TGCAGCGTTGAATCTAGCGGGAGGGACACCGGGGAGCTGTTTTTT

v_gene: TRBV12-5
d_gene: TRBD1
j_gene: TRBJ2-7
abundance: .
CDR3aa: CASASGQGRNEQYF
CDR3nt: TGTGCTAGTGCCTCGGGACAGGGGAGGAACGAGCAGTACTTC

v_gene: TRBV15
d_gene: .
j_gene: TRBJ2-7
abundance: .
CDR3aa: CATSRGAGSSYEQYF
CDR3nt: TGTGCCACCAGCAGAGGGGCGGGGAGCTCCTACGAGCAGTACTTC

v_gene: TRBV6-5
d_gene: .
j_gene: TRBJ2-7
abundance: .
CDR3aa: CASSTQGISYEQYF
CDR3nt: TGTGCCAGCAGTACTCAGGGGATCTCCTACGAGCAGTACTTC

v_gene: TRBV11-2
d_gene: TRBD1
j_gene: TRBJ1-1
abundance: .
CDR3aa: CASSFTWGQDLMNTEAFF
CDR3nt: TGTGCCAGCAGCTTTACCTGGGGACAGGACCTCATGAACACTGAAGCTTTCTTT

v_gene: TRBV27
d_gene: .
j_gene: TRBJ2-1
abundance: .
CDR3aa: CASSDEQFF
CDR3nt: TGTGCCAGCAGCGATGAGCAGTTCTTC

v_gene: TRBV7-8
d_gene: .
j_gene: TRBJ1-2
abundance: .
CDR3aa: CASSLFSGTSYYGYTF
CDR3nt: TGTGCCAGCAGCTTATTTTCAGGGACCTCTTACTATGGCTACACCTTC

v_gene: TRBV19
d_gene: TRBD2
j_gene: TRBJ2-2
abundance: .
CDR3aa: CAVSSGRGNTGELFF
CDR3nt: TGTGCCGTCAGCAGCGGGAGGGGAAACACCGGGGAGCTGTTTTTT

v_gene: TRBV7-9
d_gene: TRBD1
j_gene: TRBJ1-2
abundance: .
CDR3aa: CASSSGQANYGYTF
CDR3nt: TGTGCCAGCAGCTCCGGACAGGCTAACTATGGCTACACCTTC

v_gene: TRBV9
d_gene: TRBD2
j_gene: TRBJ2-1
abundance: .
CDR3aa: CASSAPASGRRNEQFF
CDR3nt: TGTGCCAGCAGCGCCCCGGCTAGCGGGAGACGCAATGAGCAGTTCTTC

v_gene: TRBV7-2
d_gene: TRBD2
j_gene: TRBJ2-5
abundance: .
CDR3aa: CASSLLAGGWGQETQYF
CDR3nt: TGTGCCAGCAGCCTCTTAGCGGGAGGGTGGGGCCAAGAGACCCAGTACTTC

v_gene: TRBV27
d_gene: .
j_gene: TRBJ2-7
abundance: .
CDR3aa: CASSLSGGGESGYEQYF
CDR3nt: TGTGCCAGCAGTTTATCGGGGGGGGGCGAGTCTGGCTACGAGCAGTACTTC

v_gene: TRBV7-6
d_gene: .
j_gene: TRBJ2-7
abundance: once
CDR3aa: CASSSVESDEQYF
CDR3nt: TGTGCCAGCAGCTCCGTAGAGTCTGACGAGCAGTACTTC

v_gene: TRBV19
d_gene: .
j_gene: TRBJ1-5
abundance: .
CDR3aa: CASSIWTRGNQPQHF
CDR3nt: TGTGCCAGTAGTATTTGGACTAGGGGCAATCAGCCCCAGCATTTT

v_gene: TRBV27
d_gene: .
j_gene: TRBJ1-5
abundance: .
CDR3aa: CASSLSMGGAGQPQHF
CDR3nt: TGTGCCAGCAGTTTGTCGATGGGGGGGGCAGGACAGCCCCAGCATTTT

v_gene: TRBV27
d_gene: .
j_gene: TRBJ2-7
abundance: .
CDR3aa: CASNALESDEQYF
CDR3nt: TGTGCCAGCAACGCCCTAGAAAGCGACGAGCAGTACTTC

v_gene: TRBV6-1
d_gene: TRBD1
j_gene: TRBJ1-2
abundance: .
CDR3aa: CASSEGQGVGGYTF
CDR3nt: TGTGCCAGCAGTGAAGGGCAGGGGGTCGGTGGCTACACCTTC

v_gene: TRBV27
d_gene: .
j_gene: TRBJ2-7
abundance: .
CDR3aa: CASSSRLDPEQYF
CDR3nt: TGTGCCAGCAGTTCTCGATTAGATCCCGAGCAGTACTTC

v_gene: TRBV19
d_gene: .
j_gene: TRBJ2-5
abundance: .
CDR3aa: CATGQETQYF
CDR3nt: TGTGCCACCGGCCAAGAGACCCAGTACTTC

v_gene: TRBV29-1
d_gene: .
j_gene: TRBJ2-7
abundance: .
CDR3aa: CSAGGASYEQYF
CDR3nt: TGCAGCGCCGGCGGGGCAAGCTACGAGCAGTACTTC

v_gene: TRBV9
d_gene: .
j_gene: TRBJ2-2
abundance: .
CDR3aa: CASSVGGSSTGELFF
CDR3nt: TGTGCCAGCAGCGTAGGGGGCAGTTCCACCGGGGAGCTGTTTTTT

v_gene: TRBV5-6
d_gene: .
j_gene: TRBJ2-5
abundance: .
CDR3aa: CASSLRNWEETQYF
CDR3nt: TGTGCCAGCAGCTTGCGCAACTGGGAAGAGACCCAGTACTTC

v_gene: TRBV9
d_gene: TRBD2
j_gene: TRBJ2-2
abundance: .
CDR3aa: CASSVGGSTGELFF
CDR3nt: TGTGCCAGCAGCGTAGGCGGGAGCACCGGGGAGCTGTTTTTT

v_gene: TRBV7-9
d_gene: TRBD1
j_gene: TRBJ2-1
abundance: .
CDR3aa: CASSWDRDPYNEQFF
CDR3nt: TGTGCCAGCAGCTGGGACAGGGACCCCTACAATGAGCAGTTCTTC

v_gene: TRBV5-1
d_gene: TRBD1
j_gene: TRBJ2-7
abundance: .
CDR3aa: CASGTLIQGDEQYF
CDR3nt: TGCGCCAGCGGAACCCTCATACAGGGGGACGAGCAGTACTTC